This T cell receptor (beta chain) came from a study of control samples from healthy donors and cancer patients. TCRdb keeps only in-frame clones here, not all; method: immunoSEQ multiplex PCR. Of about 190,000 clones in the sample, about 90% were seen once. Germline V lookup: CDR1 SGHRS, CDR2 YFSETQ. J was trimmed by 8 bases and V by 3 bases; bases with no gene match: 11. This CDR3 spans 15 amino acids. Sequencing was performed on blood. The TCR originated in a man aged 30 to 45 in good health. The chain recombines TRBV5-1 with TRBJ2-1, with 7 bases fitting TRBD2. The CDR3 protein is CASSWLAAAGDEQFF. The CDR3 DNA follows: TGCGCCAGCAGCTGGCTGGCGGCGGCGGGGGATGAGCAGTTCTTC.